The present T cell receptor (beta chain) was sequenced within a study of T cells expressing NK-cell markers. Across the whole study: Repertoire data for TCR beta were derived from sorted T cells (CD3+CD56+NKG2C+, CD3+CD56+NKG2C- and CD3+CD56-NKG2C+).

TCRdb processed the 5' RACE reads again and assigns one entry to each CDR3 protein, with no DNA. The sample includes 500,000 to 600,000 distinct CDR3 sequences. The CDR3 runs 15 residues. Germline assignment: CDR1 SGHKS and CDR2 YYEKEE (reference sequence). This chain joins TRBV5-5 and TRBJ2-7; as DNA is missing, the TRBD1 call by TCRdb cannot be tested. The sequence was collected from a man between 18 and 29 years old in good health. Sequenced material: blood T cells: a sorted CD56 or NKG2C T cell subset, CD4+ or CD8+ T cells, or bulk PBMC T cells (not recorded which). The CDR3 spells CASSRGPILSYEQYF. Full variable domain (outside the CDR3, taken from reference TRBV5-5 and TRBJ2-7): DAGVTQSPTHLIKTRGQQVTLRCSPISGHKSVSWYQQVLGQGPQFIFQYYEKEERGRGNFPDRFSARQFPNYSSELNVNALLLGDSALYLCASSRGPILSYEQYFGPGTRLTVT.